The T cell receptor (beta chain) under discussion was sequenced for a study of blood T cell repertoires in COVID-19. Study at large: Spain, Italy and the United States supplied samples that represented acute and convalescent COVID-19.

This clone has only one observation. As processed by the authors: Scientists estimated how many nucleated cells there were by amplifying reference gene primers. Sequencing used immunoSEQ multiplex PCR; TCRdb keeps in-frame clones, though not all of them. V, J and clone size are those of that table, while D and trimming were read from the DNA. This repertoire shows 120,000 to 150,000 clones, 88% found once; its top ten account for approximately 1.5%. Trimming cost V 0 bases and J 4 bases; bases outside gene matches: 12. The CDR3 length is 17 residues. Germline V gene sequence: CDR1 LGHNA, CDR2 YSLEER. The receptor was isolated from a woman aged 60-70 years with acute or convalescent COVID-19. This rearrangement joins TRBV4-3 to TRBJ2-7, with TRBD1 matching 7 bases. The sample consisted of peripheral blood. CDR3 in DNA: TGCGCCAGCAGCCAAGATCACAGAACAGGGGAACAATACGAGCAGTACTTC. Its protein product is CASSQDHRTGEQYEQYF.